This entry is about one TCR beta chain. Its antigen remains unidentified. Sequencing was performed with immunoSEQ multiplex PCR; in TCRdb, only in-frame clones are kept and a portion is missing. The sample includes some 150,000 clones, approximately 93% seen only once; the top ten take 0.9%. This sample was included in a study of T cell responses to AZD1222 COVID-19 vaccine. CDR3 length equals 15 residues. The germline gives CDR1 SGHTS, CDR2 YDEGEE. V lost 0 bases to trimming and J lost 5 bases; unmatched junction nucleotides: 3. Regarding the study as a whole: Clonal diversity was possibly underestimated, and the donors were mostly white British, with more females. Baseline testing showed seropositivity in only a handful of AZD1222 recipients.

The TCR was taken from an adult in good health. This material consisted of peripheral blood, taken on day 0 of AZD1222 vaccination. The genes are TRBV5-8 and TRBJ1-5; TRBD1 agrees at 9 bases. The CDR3 DNA sequence: TGTGCCAGCAGCTTGGCGGACAGGGGTTATCAGCCCCAGCATTTT. Its translation: CASSLADRGYQPQHF.